One sample yielded the 11 T cell receptor beta chains listed below, sequenced in a study of cytomegalovirus exposure and HLA in healthy donors. PCR involved 60 Vbeta and 13 Jbeta primers. Repertoires were generated with immunoSEQ multiplex PCR, while TCRdb's copy carries only in-frame clones and drops some. The repertoire includes about 69,000 clones, 75% to 80% of them detected once, and under 3.5% sits in the top ten. The specimen sequenced was PBMCs. These receptors were taken from a man in his late teens or twenties in good health and CMV-seronegative.

A single count supports this clone. This chain links TRBV18 with TRBJ2-1, with D possibly TRBD1 on 5 matching bases. CDR3 size: 14 residues. In germline, CDR1 is KGHSH, CDR2 LQKENI. The V end was cut by 3 bases, the J end by 6 bases, with 12 bases between. The CDR3, as DNA: TGTGCCAGCTCACCCGACCCCAGGGTCAATGAGCAGTTCTTC. Protein product: CASSPDPRVNEQFF.

The V call is TRBV27, the J call TRBJ1-5; D is undetermined. The CDR3 has 12 residues. Germline CDR1 reads MNHEY; CDR2 reads SMNVEV (reference sequence). V was trimmed by 3 bases and J by 4 bases, leaving 4 bases between them. Here the CDR3 reads CASSFLNQPQHF. CDR3 in DNA: TGTGCCAGCAGTTTTCTAAATCAGCCCCAGCATTTT.

This clone is a singleton in its sample. The chain links TRBV12-5 to TRBJ2-1; 15 bases agree with TRBD2. V gave up 6 bases and J gave up 1 base; unmatched junction bases: 4. From germline, CDR1 is LGHNT and CDR2 FRNRAP. The CDR3 has 17 residues. The chain's CDR3 is CASGRTSGGESYNEQFF. Written as DNA, the CDR3 is TGTGCTAGTGGGCGGACTAGCGGGGGGGAATCCTACAATGAGCAGTTCTTC.

The chain carries TRBV9 and TRBJ2-1, with 9 bases lining up with TRBD2. Germline V lookup: CDR1 SGDLS, CDR2 YYNGEE. The CDR3 length is 15 residues. Trimming at V came to 4 bases and at J to 3 bases, leaving 5 bases not matched to a gene. CDR3 DNA sequence: TGTGCCAGCAGCCCTTATAGCGGGGGCTACAATGAGCAGTTCTTC. Its protein product is CASSPYSGGYNEQFF.

This chain connects TRBV19 to TRBJ1-5, with TRBD1 matching over 8 bases. V lost 3 bases, J lost 3 bases, and 4 bases stayed unmatched. Per the germline V gene, CDR1 is LNHDA and CDR2 is SQIVND (reference sequence). This CDR3 region has 15 residues. The CDR3 loop reads CASSILQGANQPQHF. The CDR3 DNA reads as TGTGCCAGTAGTATTCTTCAGGGGGCCAATCAGCCCCAGCATTTT.

This clone has only one observation. This chain links TRBV18 with TRBJ1-4; 7 positions agree with TRBD1. CDR3 length equals 14 residues. Unmatched junction bases numbered 8, after V lost 4 bases and J lost 9 bases. CDR1 is KGHSH and CDR2 is LQKENI in the germline V gene. This chain's CDR3 is CASSLGQAFQKLFF. As DNA, the CDR3 is TGTGCCAGCTCACTTGGACAGGCTTTCCAAAAACTGTTTTTT.

The chain uses TRBV9 and TRBJ2-1, with TRBD1 matching over 9 bases. There are 16 residues in the CDR3. V gave up 2 bases and J gave up 4 bases; unmatched junction bases: 7. CDR1 SGDLS and CDR2 YYNGEE come from the germline V gene. CDR3 coding DNA: TGTGCCAGCAGCGTCAGGGGGACAGGGAGGTACAATGAGCAGTTCTTC. It specifies CASSVRGTGRYNEQFF.

A few counts support this clone. V gene TRBV19 combines with J gene TRBJ1-2, with 7 bases aligning to TRBD1. The CDR3 extends over 16 amino acids. V lost 5 bases and J lost 6; bases outside the gene matches: 15. Germline values: CDR1 LNHDA, CDR2 SQIVND (reference sequence). The CDR3 region is CASSSRDQGGFDGYTF. The CDR3 nucleotides read TGTGCCAGTAGTTCTCGGGACCAGGGGGGTTTCGATGGCTACACCTTC.

Only one count was recorded for this clone. This CDR3 is CASSDAVAHVEQYF. CDR3 DNA: TGTGCCAGCAGTGACGCGGTAGCCCATGTCGAGCAGTACTTC. The V gene is TRBV6-1, the J gene TRBJ2-5; no clear D gene. The J call may be faulty, since TRBJ2-7 better matches the DNA end. This CDR3 has 14 residues. Looked up from germline, CDR1 is MNHNS and CDR2 is SASEGT.

This clone has just a few counts. V usage is TRBV6-1 and J usage is TRBJ1-5, with D unclear. With 0 bases removed from V and 10 bases from J, the gap between germline ends came to 13 bases. The CDR3 is 14 residues long. CDR1 MNHNS and CDR2 SASEGT come from the germline V gene. DNA of the CDR3: TGTGCCAGCAGTGAAGCAGAGGGCCATCTTCCCCAGCATTTT. Residues: CASSEAEGHLPQHF.

The chain employs TRBV2 and TRBJ2-1; 8 bases align to TRBD2. The CDR3 covers 15 residues. CDR1 and CDR2 (germline): SNHLY, FYNNEI. Germline trimming cut 4 bases from V and 3 bases from J; bases unmatched to any gene: 5. In DNA, the CDR3 is TGTGCCAGCAGTGCCGGGGCGGGGGGCTACAATGAGCAGTTCTTC. Translating it yields CASSAGAGGYNEQFF. The full variable domain, rest sourced from reference TRBV2 and TRBJ2-1, is EPEVTQTPSHQVTQMGQEVILRCVPISNHLYFYWYRQILGQKVEFLVSFYNNEISEKSEIFDDQFSVERPDGSNFTLKIRSTKLEDSAMYFCASSAGAGGYNEQFFGPGTRLTVL.